This T cell receptor beta chain comes out of a study of cytomegalovirus exposure and HLA in healthy donors. Germline trimming cut 6 bases from V and 3 bases from J; bases unmatched to any gene: 3. There are 14 residues in the CDR3. Germline V gene data show CDR1 as SNHLY and CDR2 as FYNNEI. This clone turned up a few times. No antigen is known for it. The PCR made use of 60 Vbeta and 13 Jbeta primers. Original processing methods: Later work found 65 million to 85 million unique TCR beta chains, with 10 million to 14 million shared. Assay: immunoSEQ multiplex PCR; the TCRdb copy retains only in-frame clones and omits some. V and J calls and clone size are those listed in that table; D and trimming were worked out from the DNA. The sample contains about 150,000 clones, 60% to 85% of which appear only once. Study outcomes and limitations: Roughly even sequencing depth across donors was the assumption behind the presence/absence analyses. Being productive about 87% or about 30% of the time was typical of most TCR beta V segments in an earlier analysis. Highly shared sequence variants in one cluster were likely a sequencing artifact.

The sample comprised PBMCs. V is TRBV2 and J is TRBJ2-7; 12 bases fit TRBD2. The source of this sequence is a woman aged 40 to 50 in good health and CMV-seropositive. CDR3 in amino acids: CASRRLAGVYEQYF. For the CDR3, the DNA is TGTGCCAGCAGAAGACTAGCGGGGGTCTACGAGCAGTACTTC.